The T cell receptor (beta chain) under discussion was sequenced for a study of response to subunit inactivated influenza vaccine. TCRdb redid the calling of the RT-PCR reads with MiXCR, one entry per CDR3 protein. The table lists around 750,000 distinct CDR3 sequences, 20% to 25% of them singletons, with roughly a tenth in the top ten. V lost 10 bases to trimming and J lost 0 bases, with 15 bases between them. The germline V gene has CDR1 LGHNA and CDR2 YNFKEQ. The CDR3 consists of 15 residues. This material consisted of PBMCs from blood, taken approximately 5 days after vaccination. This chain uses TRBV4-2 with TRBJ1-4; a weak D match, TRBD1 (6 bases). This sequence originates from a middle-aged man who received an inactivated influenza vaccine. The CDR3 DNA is TGTGCCATCCGGACAGATCAAGCAACTAATGAAAAACTGTTTTTT. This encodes CAIRTDQATNEKLFF.